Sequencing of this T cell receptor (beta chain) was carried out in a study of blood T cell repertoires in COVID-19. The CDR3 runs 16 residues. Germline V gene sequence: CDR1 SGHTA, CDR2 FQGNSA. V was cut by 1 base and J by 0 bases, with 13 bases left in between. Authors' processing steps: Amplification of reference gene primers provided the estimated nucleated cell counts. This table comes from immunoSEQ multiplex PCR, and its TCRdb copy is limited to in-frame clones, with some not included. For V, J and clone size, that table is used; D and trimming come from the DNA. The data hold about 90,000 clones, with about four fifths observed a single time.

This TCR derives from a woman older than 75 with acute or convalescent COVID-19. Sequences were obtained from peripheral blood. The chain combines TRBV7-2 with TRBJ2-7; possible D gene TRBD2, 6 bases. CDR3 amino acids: CASSLGTSFSSYEQYF. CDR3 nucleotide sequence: TGTGCCAGCAGCTTAGGTACTAGCTTCAGCTCCTACGAGCAGTACTTC.